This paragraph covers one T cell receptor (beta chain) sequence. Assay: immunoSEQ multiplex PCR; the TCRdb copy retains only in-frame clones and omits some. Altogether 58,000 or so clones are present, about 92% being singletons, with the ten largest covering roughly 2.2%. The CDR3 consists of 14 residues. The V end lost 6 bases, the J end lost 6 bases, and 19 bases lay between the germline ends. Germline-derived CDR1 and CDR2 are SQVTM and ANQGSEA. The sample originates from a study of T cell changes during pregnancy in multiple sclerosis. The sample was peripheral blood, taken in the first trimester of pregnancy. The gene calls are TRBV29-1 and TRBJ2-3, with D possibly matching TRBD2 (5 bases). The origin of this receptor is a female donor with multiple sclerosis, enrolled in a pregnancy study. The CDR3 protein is CSVKREPHVDTQYF. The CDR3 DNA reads TGCAGCGTAAAAAGGGAGCCCCACGTCGATACGCAGTATTTT.